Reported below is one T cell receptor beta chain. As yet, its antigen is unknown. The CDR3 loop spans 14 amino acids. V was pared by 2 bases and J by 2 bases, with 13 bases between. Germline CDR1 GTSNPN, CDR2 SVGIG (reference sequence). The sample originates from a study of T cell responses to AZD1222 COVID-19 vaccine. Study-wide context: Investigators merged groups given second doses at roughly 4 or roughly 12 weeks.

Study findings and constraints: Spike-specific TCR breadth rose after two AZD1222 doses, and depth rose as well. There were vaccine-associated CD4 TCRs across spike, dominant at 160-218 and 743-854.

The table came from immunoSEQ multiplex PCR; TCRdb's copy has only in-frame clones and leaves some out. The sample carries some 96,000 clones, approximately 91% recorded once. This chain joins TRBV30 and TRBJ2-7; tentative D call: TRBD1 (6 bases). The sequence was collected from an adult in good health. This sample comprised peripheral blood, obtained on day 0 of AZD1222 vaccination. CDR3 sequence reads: CAWSLTGRAYEQYF. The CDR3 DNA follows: TGTGCCTGGAGTTTGACAGGTAGGGCCTACGAGCAGTACTTC.